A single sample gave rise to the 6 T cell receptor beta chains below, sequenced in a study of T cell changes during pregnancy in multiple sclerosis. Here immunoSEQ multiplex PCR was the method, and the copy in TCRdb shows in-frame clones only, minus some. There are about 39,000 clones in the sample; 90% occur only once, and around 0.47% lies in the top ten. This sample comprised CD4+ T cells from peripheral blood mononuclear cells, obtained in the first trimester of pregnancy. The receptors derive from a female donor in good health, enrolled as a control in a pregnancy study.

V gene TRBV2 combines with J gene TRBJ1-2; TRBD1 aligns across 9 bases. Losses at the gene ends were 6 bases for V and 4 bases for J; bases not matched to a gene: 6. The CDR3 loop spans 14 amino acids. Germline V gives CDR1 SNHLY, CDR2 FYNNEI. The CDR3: CASSRDRVFYGYTF. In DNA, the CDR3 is TGTGCCAGCAGCCGGGACAGGGTATTCTATGGCTACACCTTC.

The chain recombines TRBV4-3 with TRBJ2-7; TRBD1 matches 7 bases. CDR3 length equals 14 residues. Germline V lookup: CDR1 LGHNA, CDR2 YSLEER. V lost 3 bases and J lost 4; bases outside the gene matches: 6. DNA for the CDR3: TGCGCCAGCAGCCAGGAGTACAGGGGTTACGAGCAGTACTTC. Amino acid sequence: CASSQEYRGYEQYF.

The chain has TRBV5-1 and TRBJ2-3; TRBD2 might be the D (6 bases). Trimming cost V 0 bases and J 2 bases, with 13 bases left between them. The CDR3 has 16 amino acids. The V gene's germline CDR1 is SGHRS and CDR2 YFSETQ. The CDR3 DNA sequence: TGCGCCAGCAGCTTGGGGAGGGTCAGCCTCACAGATACGCAGTATTTT. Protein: CASSLGRVSLTDTQYF.

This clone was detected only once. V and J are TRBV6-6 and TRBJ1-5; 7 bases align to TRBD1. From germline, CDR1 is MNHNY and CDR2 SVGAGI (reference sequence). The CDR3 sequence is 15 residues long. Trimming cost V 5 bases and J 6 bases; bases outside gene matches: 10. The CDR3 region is CASSQAGTVSQPQHF. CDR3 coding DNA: TGTGCCAGCAGTCAAGCCGGGACAGTTAGTCAGCCCCAGCATTTT.

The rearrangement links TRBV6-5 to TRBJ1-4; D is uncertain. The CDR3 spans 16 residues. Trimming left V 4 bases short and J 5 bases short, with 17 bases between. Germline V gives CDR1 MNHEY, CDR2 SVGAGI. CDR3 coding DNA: TGTGCCAGCAGTTCCCGACTCGGACGGAGGAATGAAAAACTGTTTTTT. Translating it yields CASSSRLGRRNEKLFF.

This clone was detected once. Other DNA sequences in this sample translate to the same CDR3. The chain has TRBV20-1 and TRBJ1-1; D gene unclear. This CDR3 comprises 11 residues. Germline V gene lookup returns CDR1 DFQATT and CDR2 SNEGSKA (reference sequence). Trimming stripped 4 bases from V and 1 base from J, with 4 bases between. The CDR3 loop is CSATGNTEAFF. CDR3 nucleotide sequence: TGCAGTGCTACAGGGAACACTGAAGCTTTCTTT.